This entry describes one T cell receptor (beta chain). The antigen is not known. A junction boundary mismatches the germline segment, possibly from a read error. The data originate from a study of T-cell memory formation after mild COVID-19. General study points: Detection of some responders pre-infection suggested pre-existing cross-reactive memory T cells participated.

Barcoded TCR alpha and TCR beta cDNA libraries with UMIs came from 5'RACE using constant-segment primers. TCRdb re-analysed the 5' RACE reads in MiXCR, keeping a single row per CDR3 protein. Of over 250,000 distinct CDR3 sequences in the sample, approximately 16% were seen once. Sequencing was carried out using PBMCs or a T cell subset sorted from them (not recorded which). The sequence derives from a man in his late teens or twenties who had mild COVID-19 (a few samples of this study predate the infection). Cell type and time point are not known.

The chain's CDR3 is CSSRGWENLFF. CDR3 coding DNA: TGTTCCAGCAGAGGTTGGGAAAATCTGTTTTTT. The chain couples TRBV12-3 or TRBV12-4 to TRBJ1-4; D unresolved. The CDR3 runs 11 residues.